Listed below are T cell receptor beta chains from one sample, sequenced in a study of T cells in Graves' hyperthyroidism and ophthalmopathy. One entry per CDR3 protein, called by TCRdb with MiXCR from the multiplex PCR reads. The data show about 640,000 distinct CDR3 sequences, with about 14% seen just once and under 15% held by the top ten. Sequenced sample: blood. These receptors were taken from a woman in her forties or fifties with Graves' ophthalmopathy. The CDR3 runs from the conserved cysteine through the conserved F or W. Each record gives: D gene, J gene, clone size, V gene, CDR3 DNA, CDR3 protein. The D gene is left open where the match is weak. Expanded clones get a size class; other rows say once, few or many, or leave the size out.

>NA|TRBJ1-2|few|TRBV7-2
TGTGCCAGCAGCACCCGTGTAGGGTACCCGGGTGGCACCTTC
CASSTRVGYPGGTF
>TRBD1|TRBJ1-1|many|TRBV6-5
TGTGCCAGCAGTTACGGGACAGGTCACACTGAAGCTTTCTTT
CASSYGTGHTEAFF
>NA|TRBJ2-3|many|TRBV6-2/TRBV6-3
TGTGCCAGCAGTTACCCGGACCCACCAACCCCAGATACGCAGTATTTT
CASSYPDPPTPDTQYF
>NA|TRBJ2-5|NA|TRBV30
TGTGCCTGGAGTGTAGGGGGGACAGAAGAGACCCAGTACTTC
CAWSVGGTEETQYF
>NA|TRBJ1-2|many|TRBV30
TGTGCCTGGAGTACCTACAGGATTGGCTACACCTTC
CAWSTYRIGYTF
>NA|TRBJ1-5|few|TRBV6-2/TRBV6-3
TGTGCCAGCAGGGACGCAACGGATCAGCCCCAGCATTTT
CASRDATDQPQHF
>TRBD2|TRBJ2-2|NA|TRBV11-3
TGTGCCAGCAGCTTCGCCAGGGGACTAGCGGGAGGTGCCGGGGAGCTGTTTTTT
CASSFARGLAGGAGELFF
>TRBD2|TRBJ2-1|many|TRBV12-3/TRBV12-4
TGTGCCAGCAGACCTAGCGGGAGGAGCCATGAGCAGTTCTTC
CASRPSGRSHEQFF
>NA|TRBJ1-6|few|TRBV27
TGTGCCAGCAGTTCCGCGCGGGGAAATTCACCCCTCCACTTT
CASSSARGNSPLHF
>NA|TRBJ2-5|NA|TRBV7-9
TGTGCCAGCAGCCCCATCGGGGGAGAGACCCAGTACTTC
CASSPIGGETQYF
>TRBD1|TRBJ2-2|many|TRBV18
TGTGCCAGCTCACCACTGGGACAGGATTCCGGGGAGCTGTTTTTT
CASSPLGQDSGELFF
>NA|TRBJ2-1|many|TRBV2
TGTGCCAGCAGACAACGAGGCAGCTCCTACAATGAGCAGTTCTTC
CASRQRGSSYNEQFF
>NA|TRBJ2-3|many|TRBV5-1
TGCGCCAGCAGACAACCGACTAGTTCAGATACGCAGTATTTT
CASRQPTSSDTQYF
>TRBD1|TRBJ2-2|NA|TRBV19
TGTGCCAGTAGTATTACAGGGGGCACCGGGGAGCTGTTTTTT
CASSITGGTGELFF
>TRBD2|TRBJ2-7|many|TRBV10-3
TGTGCCATCCACCGCGAGCGGGGCTACGAGCAGTACTTC
CAIHRERGYEQYF
>NA|TRBJ2-1|many|TRBV2
TGTGCCAGCCGCCCGTATGAAGGGTTGCTTTACAATGAGCAGTTCTTC
CASRPYEGLLYNEQFF
>TRBD2|TRBJ2-1|many|TRBV10-3
TGTGCCATCAGTGGCCCCCCATTGGTCTATTCGCGGGAGGGCCGAAATGAGCAGTTCTTC
CAISGPPLVYSREGRNEQFF
>NA|TRBJ2-7|many|TRBV29-1
TGCAGCGTTGGTGAGGGCTACGAGCAGTACTTC
CSVGEGYEQYF
>TRBD2|TRBJ2-1|few|TRBV5-4
TGTGCCAGCAGCTTGGCCGGAACTAGCGGGAGGAATGAGCAGTTCTTC
CASSLAGTSGRNEQFF
>NA|TRBJ1-1|few|TRBV5-5
TGTGCCAGCAGCCCGGGGGCAGGTGCAGACACTGAAGCTTTCTTT
CASSPGAGADTEAFF
>NA|TRBJ2-6|NA|TRBV6-5
TGTGCCAGCAGTTACTCGATTTTACAGGAAGGTTCACTTGGAACTGGGGCCAACGTCCTGACTTTC
CASSYSILQEGSLGTGANVLTF
>TRBD2|TRBJ2-5|few|TRBV3-1
TGTGCCAGCAGCCCCTTACTAGCGGGAGTTGAGACCCAGTACTTC
CASSPLLAGVETQYF
>NA|TRBJ2-2|many|TRBV5-1
TGCGCCAGCAGCTTGGAAACTACAGGGAACACCGGGGAGCTGTTTTTT
CASSLETTGNTGELFF
>NA|TRBJ2-7|many|TRBV7-8
TGTGCCAGCAGCCCAGGAGGGGGGAGGGGCTCCTACGAGCAGTACTTC
CASSPGGGRGSYEQYF
>NA|TRBJ2-1|many|TRBV7-2
TGTGCCAGCAGCCCGGGGTACAATGAGCAGTTCTTC
CASSPGYNEQFF
>TRBD2|TRBJ2-1|many|TRBV7-9
TGTGCCAGCAGCCCGCGGACTAGCGGGAGTCTGAATGAGCAGTTCTTC
CASSPRTSGSLNEQFF
>NA|TRBJ2-4|few|TRBV3-1
TGTGCCAGCAGCCAAGATCCCGGACAGGCGGGGAACATTCAGTACTTC
CASSQDPGQAGNIQYF
>TRBD1|TRBJ2-5|few|TRBV7-3
TGTGCCAGCAGTACCGGGACAGGGAACCCCCGCCAAGAGACCCAGTACTTC
CASSTGTGNPRQETQYF
>NA|TRBJ1-2|many|TRBV2
TGTGCCAGCAGTGTGACGCCTAACTATGGCTACACCTTC
CASSVTPNYGYTF
>TRBD2|TRBJ2-1|many|TRBV6-1
TGTGCCAGCAGTCCGACTAGCGGGGGTGAAAATGAGCAGTTCTTC
CASSPTSGGENEQFF
>TRBD1|TRBJ2-2|NA|TRBV12-3/TRBV12-4
TGTGCCAGCAGTTTCCGGGACAGGGGCACCGGGGAGCTGTTTTTT
CASSFRDRGTGELFF
>NA|TRBJ1-2|NA|TRBV2
TGTGCCAGCAGTGGAACCCTGGGGGGCTACACCTTC
CASSGTLGGYTF
>NA|TRBJ2-6|NA|TRBV15
TGTGCCACCAGCTTGGGGGTTGGGGCCAACGTCCTGACTTTC
CATSLGVGANVLTF
>NA|TRBJ1-5|many|TRBV2
TGTGCCAGCAGTGGCAACGGAGGGGTTCAGGACAATCAGCCCCAGCATTTT
CASSGNGGVQDNQPQHF
>TRBD2|TRBJ2-3|many|TRBV9
TGTGCCAGCAGCGTAGATGGCGGGAGGTTCGCAGATACGCAGTATTTT
CASSVDGGRFADTQYF
>NA|TRBJ1-1|few|TRBV6-1
TGTGCCAGCGAGGGAACCGTCTTGGGCACTGAAGCTTTCTTT
CASEGTVLGTEAFF
>NA|TRBJ2-7|many|TRBV10-3
TGTGCCATCACCCCGGACGGCTCCTACGAGCAGTACTTC
CAITPDGSYEQYF
>NA|TRBJ2-2|few|TRBV24-1
TGTGCCACCGGGGGCGCGAACACCGGGGAGCTGTTTTTT
CATGGANTGELFF
>NA|TRBJ2-7|NA|TRBV7-9
TGTGCCAGCGGCTTATGGCAGGGGTCCTACGAGCAGTACTTC
CASGLWQGSYEQYF
>NA|TRBJ2-3|many|TRBV3-1
TGTGCCAGCAGCCACGGGACTAGCACAGATACGCAGTATTTT
CASSHGTSTDTQYF
>TRBD2|TRBJ2-1|few|TRBV20-1
TGCAGTGCTTATGCCGGGACTAGCGGAGTTTACAATGAGCAGTTCTTC
CSAYAGTSGVYNEQFF
>TRBD2|TRBJ2-1|NA|TRBV7-3
TGTGCCAGCAGCTTGTCACCAGCGGGAAACAATGAGCAGTTCTTC
CASSLSPAGNNEQFF
>NA|TRBJ1-5|many|TRBV28
TGTGCCAGCAGTCCTAAGCCGGGAGGTCAGCCCCAGCATTTT
CASSPKPGGQPQHF
>NA|TRBJ2-5|many|TRBV7-9
TGTGCCAGCAGCTTCCCAGGGCAACAAGAGACCCAGTACTTC
CASSFPGQQETQYF
>NA|TRBJ1-1|many|TRBV11-3
TGTGCCAGCACCGGATTGGGGGGACCTGAAGCTTTCTTT
CASTGLGGPEAFF
>NA|TRBJ1-2|many|TRBV6-1
TGTGCCAGCAGTGAAGCTCAGGAGATAGGTTATGGCTACACCTTC
CASSEAQEIGYGYTF
>NA|TRBJ1-2|few|TRBV28
TGTGCCAGCAGTTTCCCGGGGTCAGGTGGCTACACCTTC
CASSFPGSGGYTF
>TRBD1|TRBJ2-7|few|TRBV20-1
TGCAGTGCTAATACGGGACAGGTAACCTACGAGCAGTACTTC
CSANTGQVTYEQYF
>NA|TRBJ1-1|many|TRBV6-2/TRBV6-3
TGTGCCAGCAGTTACTCGGGGGGATCCAACGGAGCTTTCTTT
CASSYSGGSNGAFF
>NA|TRBJ1-2|NA|TRBV9
TGTGCCAGCAGCGCGTCAGTTCTCGGCTATGGCTACACCTTC
CASSASVLGYGYTF